This T cell receptor (beta chain) was obtained from a study of identical twins. Whole-study results and caveats: Out-of-frame TCR alpha sharing observed in monozygotic twins exceeded model estimates. For out-of-frame alpha sequences shared by twins, low generation probability was in excess. Insertions ran lower in abundant cord blood beta clonotypes, though not in memory repertoires.

TCRdb re-analysed the 5' RACE reads in MiXCR, keeping a single row per CDR3 protein. The data contain 1.5 million to 2 million distinct CDR3 sequences, under 35% of them singletons. The CDR3 contains 14 residues. About this clonotype: Its antigen is unidentified.

Sample: cord blood. The receptor's source is a newborn girl in good health. The V and J genes are TRBV12-3 or TRBV12-4 and TRBJ2-7, with D unclear. The last part of the DNA fits TRBJ2-5 better; the J call may be wrong. This CDR3 is CASSMNVGWETQYF. The CDR3 DNA reads TGTGCCAGCAGCATGAACGTGGGATGGGAGACCCAGTACTTC.